This T cell receptor beta chain was observed in a study of cytomegalovirus exposure and HLA in healthy donors. CDR3 length: 15 residues. With 3 bases clipped from V and 8 bases from J, the junction kept 4 bases outside the gene matches. Per the germline V gene, CDR1 is MNHNS and CDR2 is SASEGT. The primer mix had 60 Vbeta and 13 Jbeta primers. The repertoire was sequenced with immunoSEQ multiplex PCR; TCRdb's copy has only in-frame clones and lacks some. The sample lists over 150,000 clones, over 70% occurring once. Sequencing was done on a sample of PBMCs. The chain employs TRBV6-1 and TRBJ2-1; 13 bases align to TRBD2. The receptor comes from a male donor in good health and CMV-seropositive. For the CDR3, the DNA is TGTGCCAGCAGTGACTCGACTAGCGGGGGGCATGAGCAGTTCTTC. It is translated as CASSDSTSGGHEQFF.